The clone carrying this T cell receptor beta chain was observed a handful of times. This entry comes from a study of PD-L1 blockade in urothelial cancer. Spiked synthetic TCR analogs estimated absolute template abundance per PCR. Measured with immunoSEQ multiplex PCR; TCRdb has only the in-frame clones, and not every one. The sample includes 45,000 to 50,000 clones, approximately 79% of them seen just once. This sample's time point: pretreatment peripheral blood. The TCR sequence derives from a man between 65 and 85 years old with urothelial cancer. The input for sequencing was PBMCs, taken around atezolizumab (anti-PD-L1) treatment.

This CDR3 is CASSSDYRGKQYF. The CDR3 coding sequence is TGTGCCAGCAGCTCTGATTATAGGGGGAAGCAGTACTTC. V and J are TRBV13 and TRBJ2-7, with a possible D match to TRBD1 (6 bases). The CDR3 spans 13 residues. CDR1 PRHDT and CDR2 FYEKMQ come from the germline V gene (reference sequence). V lost 4 bases and J lost 8, with 15 bases in between. Looking up the rest from reference TRBV13 and TRBJ2-7 gives the full variable domain: AAGVIQSPRHLIKEKRETATLKCYPIPRHDTVYWYQQGPGQDPQFLISFYEKMQSDKGSIPDRFSAQQFSDYHSELNMSSLELGDSALYFCASSSDYRGKQYFGPGTRLTVT.